The rows below give T cell receptor beta chains drawn from one sample of a study of type 1 regulatory T cells. TCRdb recomputed calls from the reads with MiXCR, one row per CDR3 protein. The profile shows around 3,000 distinct CDR3 sequences, roughly 8% of them singletons. These TCRs' antigens remain unknown. The sequencing input was cultured T cells, either the whole culture or a sorted T cell fraction (not recorded which). The receptors were gathered from a human donor in good health. The CDR3 runs from the conserved cysteine through the conserved F or W. The D gene is left open where the match is weak. Size is stated as how often the clone was seen (once, few, many) or a class if it is expanded.

TRBJ1-2 medium-sized 15 NA TRBV7-2 CASSLAGQGLGGYTF TGTGCCAGCAGCTTAGCGGGCCAGGGGCTGGGTGGCTACACCTTC
TRBJ2-5 medium-sized 17 NA TRBV6-2/TRBV6-3 CASSLSLAEKYQETQYF TGTGCCAGCAGCCTATCCTTAGCGGAAAAGTACCAAGAGACCCAGTACTTC
TRBJ1-5 many 13 TRBD1 TRBV6-5 CASRDRGNQPQHF TGTGCCAGCCGGGACAGAGGCAATCAGCCCCAGCATTTT
TRBJ2-3 medium-sized 15 NA TRBV5-5 CASSLLHGGTDTQYF TGTGCCAGCAGCTTGCTCCATGGTGGCACAGATACGCAGTATTTT
TRBJ2-3 medium-sized 12 NA TRBV11-2 CASSFSEDTQYF TGTGCCAGCAGCTTTAGTGAAGATACGCAGTATTTT
TRBJ2-7 medium-sized 15 NA TRBV5-4 CASSRGPRSSYEQYF TGTGCCAGCAGTCGAGGACCGAGGAGCTCCTACGAGCAGTACTTC
TRBJ2-2 medium-sized 15 NA TRBV10-1 CASSETRTILGELFF TGCGCCAGCAGTGAGACCCGGACTATTCTGGGGGAGCTGTTTTTT
TRBJ2-6 medium-sized 17 TRBD1 TRBV19 CASTPGQGPSGANVLTF TGTGCCAGTACCCCGGGACAGGGTCCCTCTGGGGCCAACGTCCTGACTTTC
TRBJ1-2 medium-sized 15 NA TRBV6-1 CASSDFSGANYGYTF TGTGCCAGCAGTGATTTTTCGGGCGCCAACTATGGCTACACCTTC
TRBJ2-7 medium-sized 15 NA TRBV6-4 CASTYVPPRGYEQYF TGTGCCAGCACCTACGTCCCGCCGAGGGGCTACGAGCAGTACTTC